This T cell receptor (beta chain) stems from a study of PD-1 blockade in classical Hodgkin lymphoma. Assay: immunoSEQ multiplex PCR; the TCRdb copy retains only in-frame clones and omits some. Among roughly 64,000 clones listed, under 95% were seen once. The sample's time point: cycle 4 day 1 (C4D1), after less than 7 weeks of nivolumab. There was relapse after autologous stem cell transplantation in every patient, and there was variation in brentuximab vedotin exposure. Complete response, partial response or progressive disease constituted the best response categories observed. Points from the study as a whole: Although disease activity or prior therapy may be involved, causes of the repertoire differences remain undefined. Newly diagnosed patients had diversity similar to the baseline diversity of complete responders. Only CD4+ TCR diversity, not CD8+, had risen significantly by C4D1.

Regarding this clone: The antigen remains undetermined.

The source of this sequence is a human donor with classical Hodgkin lymphoma. Sequences were derived from peripheral blood mononuclear cells (PBMCs), sampled before the fourth cycle of nivolumab.

The CDR3 DNA reads TGTGCCAGCAGCTTAGCGACGGGAGTTTTAGCTGAAGCTTTCTTT. Translation: CASSLATGVLAEAFF. V usage is TRBV7-9 and J usage is TRBJ1-1; unclear D gene. Deletions cut 0 bases from V and 6 bases from J, with 14 bases between. This CDR3 spans 15 amino acids. Germline-derived CDR1 and CDR2 are SEHNR and FQNEAQ (reference sequence).